This TCR beta chain was profiled in a study of cytomegalovirus exposure and HLA in healthy donors. Study-level information: In an earlier analysis, around 120 million unique TCR beta sequences were found from some 200 million T cells. HLA-typed donors were the source of some 85 million unique TCRs, which an early data release held.

Remarks on this clone: Its specificity is not known.

The PCR used 60 Vbeta and 13 Jbeta primers. Here immunoSEQ multiplex PCR was the method, and the copy in TCRdb shows in-frame clones only, minus some. Of 95,000 to 150,000 clones listed, around 78% are singletons. Germline CDR1 SEHNR, CDR2 FQNEAQ (reference sequence). CDR3 length equals 15 residues. Trimming shortened V by 6 bases and J by 4 bases, and 18 bases separated the two germline ends. Findings of the study overall: In vitro assays verified that a few CMV-associated chains recognized CMV antigens specifically. In a later analysis, donors in an Asian-associated ancestry cluster reportedly had fewer N-insertions in productive TCRs than the cohort mean.

The sequencing input was PBMCs. The V gene is TRBV7-9, the J gene TRBJ1-1; tentatively, D is TRBD1 (5 bases). The receptor was derived from a woman in her twenties or thirties in good health and CMV-seropositive. In nucleotides, the CDR3 is TGTGCCAGCAGGATAGGGACGGGGGTGGGCACTGAAGCTTTCTTT. Protein product: CASRIGTGVGTEAFF.